The subject of this entry is one T cell receptor beta chain. The sample comes from a study of T cell repertoires in cytomegalovirus infection. The CDR3 sequence is 15 residues long. V was shortened by 0 bases and J by 4 bases, with 12 bases between the two germline ends. The germline V gene encodes CDR1 MGHRA and CDR2 YSYEKL. TCRdb re-analysed the reads in MiXCR, keeping a single row per CDR3 protein. This sample has some 280,000 distinct CDR3 sequences; 12% to 15% occur once, and the top ten carry roughly 8.7%. The origin of this receptor is a human donor in good health (CMV status not recorded). Some clones in this sample may be carry-over from other donors' samples. This chain uses TRBV4-1 with TRBJ1-1; weak D call: TRBD1 (6 bases). The sequencing input was PBMCs. The CDR3 DNA is TGCGCCAGCAGCCAAGACCGGGGGGCTGGCACTGAAGCTTTCTTT. It codes for CASSQDRGAGTEAFF.